The 9 T cell receptor beta chains below were found in one sample sequenced in a study of shared clonotypes between healthy human individuals. Using immunoSEQ multiplex PCR, the repertoire was profiled, and TCRdb retains in-frame clones only, with some absent. The table has 850,000 to 1,200,000 clones, 65% to 75% seen once. Sequencing was done on a sample of memory CD4+ T cells sorted from blood. The subset is: CD45RA-negative fraction. Source of these receptors: a man between 18 and 35 years old in good health.

The sample holds a few counts of this clone. The chain combines TRBV7-8 with TRBJ1-2, with a possible D match to TRBD1 (6 bases). Trimming removed 3 bases at V and 6 bases at J, with 11 bases between. CDR3 size: 13 residues. Germline V gene sequence: CDR1 SGHVS, CDR2 FQNEAQ. In DNA, the CDR3 is TGTGCCAGCAGCTTTGGGGGGGACAATGGCTACACCTTC. Translated: CASSFGGDNGYTF.

This chain joins TRBV7-6 and TRBJ2-3; D ambiguous. Germline V CDR1 and CDR2: SGHVS, FNYEAQ. Trimming pared 1 base from V and 4 bases from J, leaving 3 bases between. The CDR3 has 12 amino acids. Written as DNA, the CDR3 is TGTGCCAGCAGCTTAGAGCCAGATACGCAGTATTTT. Its protein is CASSLEPDTQYF. Full variable domain (outside the CDR3, taken from reference TRBV7-6 and TRBJ2-3): GAGVSQSPRYKVTKRGQDVALRCDPISGHVSLYWYRQALGQGPEFLTYFNYEAQQDKSGLPNDRFSAERPEGSISTLTIQRTEQRDSAMYRCASSLEPDTQYFGPGTRLTVL.

This chain links TRBV25-1 with TRBJ2-3; 9 bases fit TRBD2. The CDR3 is 15 amino acids. The germline V gene has CDR1 MGHDK and CDR2 SYGVNS. V lost 3 bases and J lost 2; bases outside the gene matches: 3. The CDR3 sequence is CASSDSGRLTDTQYF. The CDR3, as DNA: TGTGCCAGCAGTGACAGCGGGAGGCTCACAGATACGCAGTATTTT.

The chain employs TRBV6-4 and TRBJ2-3, with a possible D match to TRBD2 (5 bases). The CDR3 is 14 amino acids. The V gene lost 4 bases and the J gene lost 0 bases, with 8 bases spanning the gap. Germline V gives CDR1 MRHNA, CDR2 SNTAGT. The CDR3 nucleotides read TGTGCCAGCAGTGTTACGGGAAGCACAGATACGCAGTATTTT. Translation gives CASSVTGSTDTQYF.

This clone was counted a single time. Other DNA sequences from this sample encode an identical CDR3 as well. The chain uses TRBV5-1 and TRBJ2-3; D unresolved. Between the trimmed V and J ends, which lost 4 bases and 0 bases, there was a span of 6 bases. This CDR3 has 13 amino acids. The germline CDR1 and CDR2 sequences are SGHRS and YFSETQ. As DNA, the CDR3 is TGCGCCAGCAGCCGAACTAGCACAGATACGCAGTATTTT. This codes for CASSRTSTDTQYF.

This clone was detected once. V is TRBV2 and J is TRBJ2-1, with TRBD2 matching over 10 bases. The CDR3 extends over 12 amino acids. V dropped 7 bases and J dropped 8; count of bases not matched to a gene: 2. From germline, CDR1 is SNHLY and CDR2 FYNNEI. The CDR3 DNA follows: TGTGCCAGCACCAGCGGGGGGGATGAGCAGTTCTTC. It yields the protein CASTSGGDEQFF.

The chain uses TRBV6-6 and TRBJ1-5, with 11 bases matching TRBD1. Germline CDR1 is MNHNY and CDR2 is SVGAGI (reference sequence). With 4 bases clipped from V and 10 bases from J, the junction kept 9 bases outside the gene matches. The CDR3 has 15 amino acids. CDR3 in amino acids: CASSWRDRGIEPQHF. The CDR3 DNA is TGTGCCAGCAGTTGGAGGGACAGGGGGATCGAACCCCAGCATTTT.

CDR3 in amino acids: CASSPLATDTQYF. CDR3 DNA sequence: TGTGCCAGCAGCCCACTAGCGACAGATACGCAGTATTTT. This rearrangement joins TRBV6-5 to TRBJ2-3, with 7 bases aligning to TRBD2. The CDR3 runs to 13 residues. Trimming at V came to 6 bases and at J to 3 bases, leaving 3 bases not matched to a gene. Germline V gene sequence: CDR1 MNHEY, CDR2 SVGAGI.

The V call is TRBV6-6, the J call TRBJ2-1; D is unclear. Germline CDR1 and CDR2: MNHNY and SVGAGI (reference sequence). This CDR3 region has 16 residues. V was clipped by 2 bases and J by 3 bases, with 14 bases between them. This CDR3 is CASSYDPRADYNEQFF. In DNA, the CDR3 is TGTGCCAGCAGTTACGATCCCCGGGCGGACTACAATGAGCAGTTCTTC.